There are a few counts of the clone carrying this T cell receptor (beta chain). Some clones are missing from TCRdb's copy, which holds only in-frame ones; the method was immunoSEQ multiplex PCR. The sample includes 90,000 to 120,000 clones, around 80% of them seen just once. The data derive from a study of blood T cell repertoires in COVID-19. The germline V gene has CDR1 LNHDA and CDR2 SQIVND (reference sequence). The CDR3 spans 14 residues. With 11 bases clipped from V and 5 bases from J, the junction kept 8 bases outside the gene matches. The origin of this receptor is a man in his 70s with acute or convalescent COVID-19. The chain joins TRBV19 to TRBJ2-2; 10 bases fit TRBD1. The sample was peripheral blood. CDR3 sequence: CAVDRGGRTGELFF. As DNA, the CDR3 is TGTGCCGTGGACAGGGGGGGAAGGACCGGGGAGCTGTTTTTT. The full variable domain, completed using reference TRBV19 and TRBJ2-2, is DGGITQSPKYLFRKEGQNVTLSCEQNLNHDAMYWYRQDPGQGLRLIYYSQIVNDFQKGDIAEGYSVSREKKESFPLTVTSAQKNPTAFYLCAVDRGGRTGELFFGEGSRLTVL.